This T cell receptor (beta chain) was sequenced for a study of cytomegalovirus exposure and HLA in healthy donors. Study-level background: An earlier analysis identified fewer than 130 million unique TCR beta sequences in about 200 million T cells.

In the PCR, 60 Vbeta and 13 Jbeta primers were used. TCRdb's table, derived via immunoSEQ multiplex PCR, lists solely in-frame clones and lacks some. The sample records fewer than 200,000 clones, roughly 84% being singletons. Study-wide points: CMV serostatus was the sole immune exposure information available.

The CDR3 has 15 amino acids. The V gene's germline CDR1 is LNHDA and CDR2 SQIVND (reference sequence). Donors likely had unrecorded immune exposures despite being nominally healthy when sampled. About this clone: Its specificity is unknown.

J is TRBJ2-5 and V is TRBV19, with D possibly TRBD2 on 6 matching bases. The better agreement between TRBJ2-7 and the DNA end casts doubt on the J call. This receptor was taken from a girl under 10 years old in good health and CMV-seropositive. Material: PBMCs. The CDR3 sequence is CASSIVGGIIYEQYF. CDR3 DNA sequence: TGTGCCAGTAGTATAGTCGGGGGAATAATCTACGAGCAGTACTTC.